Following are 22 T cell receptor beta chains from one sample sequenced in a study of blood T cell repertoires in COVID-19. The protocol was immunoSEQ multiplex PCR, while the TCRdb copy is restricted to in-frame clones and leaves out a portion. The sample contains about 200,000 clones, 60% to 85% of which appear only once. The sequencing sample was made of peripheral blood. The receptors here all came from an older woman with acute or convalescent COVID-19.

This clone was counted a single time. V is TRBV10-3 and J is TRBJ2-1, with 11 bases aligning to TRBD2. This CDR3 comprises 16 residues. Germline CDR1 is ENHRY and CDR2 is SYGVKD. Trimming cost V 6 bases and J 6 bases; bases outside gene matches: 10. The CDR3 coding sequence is TGTGCCATCAGGATGACCGGGACTAGCGGACTCAATGAGCAGTTCTTC. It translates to CAIRMTGTSGLNEQFF.

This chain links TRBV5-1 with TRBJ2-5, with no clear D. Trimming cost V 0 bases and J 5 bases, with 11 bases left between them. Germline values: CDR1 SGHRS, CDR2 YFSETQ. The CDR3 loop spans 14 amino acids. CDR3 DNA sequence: TGCGCCAGCAGCTTGGGCTATACGCGGGAGACCCAGTACTTC. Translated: CASSLGYTRETQYF.

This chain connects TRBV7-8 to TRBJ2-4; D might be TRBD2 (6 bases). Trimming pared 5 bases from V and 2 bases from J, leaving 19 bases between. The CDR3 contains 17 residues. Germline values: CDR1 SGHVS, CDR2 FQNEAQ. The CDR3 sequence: CASSLSFPGGTKNIQYF. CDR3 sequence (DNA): TGTGCCAGCAGCCTCTCCTTCCCCGGGGGAACCAAAAACATTCAGTACTTC.

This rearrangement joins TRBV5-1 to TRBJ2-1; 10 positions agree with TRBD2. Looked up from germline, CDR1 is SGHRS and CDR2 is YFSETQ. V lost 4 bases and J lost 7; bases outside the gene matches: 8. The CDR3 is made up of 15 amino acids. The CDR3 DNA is TGCGCCAGCAGCCCAGAACGGACTAGCGGAAATGAGCAGTTCTTC. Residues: CASSPERTSGNEQFF. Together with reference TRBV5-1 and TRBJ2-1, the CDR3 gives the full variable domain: KAGVTQTPRYLIKTRGQQVTLSCSPISGHRSVSWYQQTPGQGLQFLFEYFSETQRNKGNFPGRFSGRQFSNSRSEMNVSTLELGDSALYLCASSPERTSGNEQFFGPGTRLTVL.

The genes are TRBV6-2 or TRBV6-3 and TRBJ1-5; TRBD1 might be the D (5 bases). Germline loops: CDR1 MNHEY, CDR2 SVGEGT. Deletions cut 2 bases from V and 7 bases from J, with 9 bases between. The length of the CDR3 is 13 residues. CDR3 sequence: CASSYGSGQPQHF. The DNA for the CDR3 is TGTGCCAGCAGTTACGGGTCAGGGCAGCCCCAGCATTTT.

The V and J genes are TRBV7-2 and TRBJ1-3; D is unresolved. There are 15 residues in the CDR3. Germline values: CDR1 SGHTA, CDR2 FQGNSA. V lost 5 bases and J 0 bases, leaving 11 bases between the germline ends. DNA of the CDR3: TGTGCCAGCAGCACCCCAGGCAGCTCTGGAAACACCATATATTTT. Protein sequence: CASSTPGSSGNTIYF. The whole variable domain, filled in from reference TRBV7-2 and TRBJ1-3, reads GAGVSQSPSNKVTEKGKDVELRCDPISGHTALYWYRQSLGQGLEFLIYFQGNSAPDKSGLPSDRFSAERTGGSVSTLTIQRTQQEDSAVYLCASSTPGSSGNTIYFGEGSWLTVV.

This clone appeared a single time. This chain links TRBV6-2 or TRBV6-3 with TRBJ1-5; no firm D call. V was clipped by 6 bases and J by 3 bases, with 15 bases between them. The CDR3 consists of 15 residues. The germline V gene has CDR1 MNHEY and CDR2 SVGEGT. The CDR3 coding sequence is TGTGCCAGCAGCCCGGCTAGAGGTCCCAATCAGCCCCAGCATTTT. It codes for CASSPARGPNQPQHF.

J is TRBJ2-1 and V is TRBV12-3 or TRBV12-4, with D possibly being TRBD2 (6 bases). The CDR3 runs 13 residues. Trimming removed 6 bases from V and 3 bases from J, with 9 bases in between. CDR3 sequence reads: CASRGGIYNEQFF. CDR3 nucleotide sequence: TGTGCCAGCAGGGGCGGGATCTACAATGAGCAGTTCTTC.

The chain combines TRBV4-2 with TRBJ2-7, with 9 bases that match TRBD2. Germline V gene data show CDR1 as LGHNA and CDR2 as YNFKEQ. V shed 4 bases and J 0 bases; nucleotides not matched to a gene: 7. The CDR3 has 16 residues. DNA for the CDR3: TGTGCCAGCAGCCGTTCGAGCGGGGGGAGCTCCTACGAGCAGTACTTC. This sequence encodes CASSRSSGGSSYEQYF.

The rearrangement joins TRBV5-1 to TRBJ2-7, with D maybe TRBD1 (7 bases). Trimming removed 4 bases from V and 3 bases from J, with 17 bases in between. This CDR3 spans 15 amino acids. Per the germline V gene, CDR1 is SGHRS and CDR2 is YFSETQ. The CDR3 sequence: CASSPGQGGVYEQYF. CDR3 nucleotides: TGCGCCAGCAGCCCGGGGCAGGGGGGCGTCTACGAGCAGTACTTC. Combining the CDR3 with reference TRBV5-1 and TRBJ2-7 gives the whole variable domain KAGVTQTPRYLIKTRGQQVTLSCSPISGHRSVSWYQQTPGQGLQFLFEYFSETQRNKGNFPGRFSGRQFSNSRSEMNVSTLELGDSALYLCASSPGQGGVYEQYFGPGTRLTVT.

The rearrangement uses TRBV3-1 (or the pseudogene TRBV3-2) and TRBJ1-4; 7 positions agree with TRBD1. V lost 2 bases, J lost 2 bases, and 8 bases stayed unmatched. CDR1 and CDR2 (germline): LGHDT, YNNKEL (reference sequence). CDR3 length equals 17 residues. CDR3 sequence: CASSQRGPTNTNEKLFF. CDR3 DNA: TGTGCCAGCAGCCAAAGGGGGCCTACAAATACTAATGAAAAACTGTTTTTT.

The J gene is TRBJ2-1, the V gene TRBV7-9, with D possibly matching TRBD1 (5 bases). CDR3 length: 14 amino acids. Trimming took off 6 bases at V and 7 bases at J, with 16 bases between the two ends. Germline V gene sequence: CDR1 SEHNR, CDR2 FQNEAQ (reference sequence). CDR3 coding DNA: TGTGCCAGCAGGGACGAAGGGGTTGTAAATGAGCAGTTCTTC. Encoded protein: CASRDEGVVNEQFF.

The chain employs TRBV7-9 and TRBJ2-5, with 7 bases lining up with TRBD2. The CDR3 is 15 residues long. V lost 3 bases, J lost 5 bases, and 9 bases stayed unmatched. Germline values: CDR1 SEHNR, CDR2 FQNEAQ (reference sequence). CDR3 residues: CASSFYRGGGETQYF. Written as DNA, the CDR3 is TGTGCCAGCAGCTTCTATCGCGGGGGTGGGGAGACCCAGTACTTC.

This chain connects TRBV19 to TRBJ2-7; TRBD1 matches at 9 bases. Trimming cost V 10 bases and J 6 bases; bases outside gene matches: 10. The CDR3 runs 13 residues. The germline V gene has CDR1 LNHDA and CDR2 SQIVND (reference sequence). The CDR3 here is CATTPGQGGEQYF. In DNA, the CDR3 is TGTGCCACCACCCCGGGACAGGGAGGCGAGCAGTACTTC.

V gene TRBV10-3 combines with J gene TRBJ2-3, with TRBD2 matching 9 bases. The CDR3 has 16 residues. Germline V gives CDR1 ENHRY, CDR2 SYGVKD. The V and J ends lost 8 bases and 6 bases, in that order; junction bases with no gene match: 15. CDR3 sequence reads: CAIGQWGGGASDTQYF. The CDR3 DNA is TGTGCCATCGGACAATGGGGCGGGGGGGCCAGTGATACGCAGTATTTT.

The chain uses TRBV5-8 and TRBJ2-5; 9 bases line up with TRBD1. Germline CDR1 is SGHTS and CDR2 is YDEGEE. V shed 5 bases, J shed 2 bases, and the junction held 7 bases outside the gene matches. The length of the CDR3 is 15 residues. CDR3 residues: CASRPGTGLQETQYF. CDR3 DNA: TGTGCCAGCAGACCCGGGACAGGGCTTCAAGAGACCCAGTACTTC.

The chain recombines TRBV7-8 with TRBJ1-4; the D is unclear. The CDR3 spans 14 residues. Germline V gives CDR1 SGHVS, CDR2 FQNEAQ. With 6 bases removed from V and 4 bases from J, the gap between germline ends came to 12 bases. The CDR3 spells CASSPSHSNEKLFF. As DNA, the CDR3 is TGTGCCAGCAGTCCTTCGCACAGTAATGAAAAACTGTTTTTT.

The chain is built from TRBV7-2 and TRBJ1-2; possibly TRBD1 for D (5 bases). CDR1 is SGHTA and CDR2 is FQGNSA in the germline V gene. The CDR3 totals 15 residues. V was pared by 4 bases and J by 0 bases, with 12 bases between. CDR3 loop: CASSYQGASNYGYTF. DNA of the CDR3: TGTGCCAGCAGCTACCAAGGGGCCTCTAACTATGGCTACACCTTC. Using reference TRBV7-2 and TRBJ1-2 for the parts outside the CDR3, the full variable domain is GAGVSQSPSNKVTEKGKDVELRCDPISGHTALYWYRQSLGQGLEFLIYFQGNSAPDKSGLPSDRFSAERTGGSVSTLTIQRTQQEDSAVYLCASSYQGASNYGYTFGSGTRLTVV.

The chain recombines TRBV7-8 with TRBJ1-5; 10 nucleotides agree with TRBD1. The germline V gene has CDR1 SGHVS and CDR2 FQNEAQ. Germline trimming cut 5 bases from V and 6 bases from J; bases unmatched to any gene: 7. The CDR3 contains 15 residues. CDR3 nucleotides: TGTGCCAGCAGCCCCCAGGGACAGGGGACTCAGCCCCAGCATTTT. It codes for CASSPQGQGTQPQHF.

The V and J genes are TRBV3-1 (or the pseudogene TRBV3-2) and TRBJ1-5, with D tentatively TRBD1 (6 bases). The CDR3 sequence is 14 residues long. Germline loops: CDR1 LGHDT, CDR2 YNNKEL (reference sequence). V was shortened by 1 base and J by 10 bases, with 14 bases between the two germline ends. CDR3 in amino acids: CASSQGGMTGPQHF. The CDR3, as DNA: TGTGCCAGCAGCCAAGGAGGAATGACAGGACCCCAGCATTTT.

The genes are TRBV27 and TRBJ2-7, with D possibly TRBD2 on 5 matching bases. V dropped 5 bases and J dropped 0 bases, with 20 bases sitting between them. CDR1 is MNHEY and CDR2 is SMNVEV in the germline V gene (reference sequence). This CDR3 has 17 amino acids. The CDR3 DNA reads TGTGCCAGCAGTCTAGCTCCGGGCCCTTTTAGCTCCTACGAGCAGTACTTC. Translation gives CASSLAPGPFSSYEQYF.

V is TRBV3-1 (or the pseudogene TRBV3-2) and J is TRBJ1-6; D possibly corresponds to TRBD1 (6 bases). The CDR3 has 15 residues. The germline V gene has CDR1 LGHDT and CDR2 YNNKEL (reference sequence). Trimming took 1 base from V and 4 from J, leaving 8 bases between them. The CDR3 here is CASSQAQGYNSPLHF. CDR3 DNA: TGTGCCAGCAGCCAAGCTCAGGGGTATAATTCACCCCTCCACTTT.